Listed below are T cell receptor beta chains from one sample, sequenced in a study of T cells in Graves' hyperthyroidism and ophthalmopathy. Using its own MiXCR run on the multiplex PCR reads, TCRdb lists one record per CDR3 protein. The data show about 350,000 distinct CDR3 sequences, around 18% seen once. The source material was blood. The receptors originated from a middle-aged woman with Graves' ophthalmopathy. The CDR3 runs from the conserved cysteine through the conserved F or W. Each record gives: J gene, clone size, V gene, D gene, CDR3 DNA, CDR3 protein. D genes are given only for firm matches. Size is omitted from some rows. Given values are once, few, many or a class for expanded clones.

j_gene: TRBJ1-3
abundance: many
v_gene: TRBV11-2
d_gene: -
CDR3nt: TGTGCCAGCAGCTTAGAGGGTAGATCTGGAAACACCATATATTTT
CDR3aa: CASSLEGRSGNTIYF

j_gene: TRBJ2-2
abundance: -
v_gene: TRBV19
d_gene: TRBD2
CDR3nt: TGTGCCAGTAGTATTCCCCGACTAGCGGGACCGAACACCGGGGAGCTGTTTTTT
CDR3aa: CASSIPRLAGPNTGELFF

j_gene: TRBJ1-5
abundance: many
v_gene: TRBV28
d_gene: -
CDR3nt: TGTGCCAGCAATGATGCTTGGGGGAAGGTGCAGCCCCAGCATTTT
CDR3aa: CASNDAWGKVQPQHF

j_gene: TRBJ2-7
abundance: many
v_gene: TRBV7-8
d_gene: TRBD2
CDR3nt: TGTGCCAGCTTTCGTTGGGAGGGCCGCTACGAGCAGTACTTC
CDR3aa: CASFRWEGRYEQYF

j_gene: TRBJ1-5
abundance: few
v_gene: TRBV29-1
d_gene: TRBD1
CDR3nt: TGCAGCGTTGAAGGGGACAGAAATCCGCCCCAGCATTTT
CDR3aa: CSVEGDRNPPQHF

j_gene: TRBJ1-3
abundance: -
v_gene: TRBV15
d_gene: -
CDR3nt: TGTGCCACCAGCAGAGATCGCGGCAAAGGGACGGGATTCTCTGGAAACACCATATATTTT
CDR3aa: CATSRDRGKGTGFSGNTIYF

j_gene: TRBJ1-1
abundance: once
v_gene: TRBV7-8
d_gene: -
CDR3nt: TGTGCCAGCAGCCGAGTTGATACTGAAGCTTTCTTT
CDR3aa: CASSRVDTEAFF

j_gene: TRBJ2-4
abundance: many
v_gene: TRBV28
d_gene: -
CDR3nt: TGTGCCAGCAGTTTGAGGGGCGGACTAGCCAAAAACATTCAGTACTTC
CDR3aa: CASSLRGGLAKNIQYF

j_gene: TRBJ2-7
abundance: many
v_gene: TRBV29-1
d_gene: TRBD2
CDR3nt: TGCAGCGTTGTCACTAGCGGGAATTACGAGCAGTACTTC
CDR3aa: CSVVTSGNYEQYF

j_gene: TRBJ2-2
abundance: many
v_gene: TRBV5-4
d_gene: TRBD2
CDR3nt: TGTGCCAGCAGCTCCCTGAGGACTAGCGGAGTTAACACCGGGGAGCTGTTTTTT
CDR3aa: CASSSLRTSGVNTGELFF

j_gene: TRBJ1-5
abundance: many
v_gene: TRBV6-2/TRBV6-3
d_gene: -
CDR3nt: TGTGCCAGCAGTTACGAGGGGAGAGGTCAGCCCCAGCATTTT
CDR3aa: CASSYEGRGQPQHF

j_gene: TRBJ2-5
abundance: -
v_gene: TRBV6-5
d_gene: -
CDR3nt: TGTGCCAGCAGGTACTCCGATGGGACCCGGTACTTC
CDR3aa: CASRYSDGTRYF

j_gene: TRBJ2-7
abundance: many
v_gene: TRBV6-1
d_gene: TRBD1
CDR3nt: TGTGCCAGCAGGGTGGACAGGGGCCCGAGCTCCTACGAGCAGTACTTC
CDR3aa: CASRVDRGPSSYEQYF

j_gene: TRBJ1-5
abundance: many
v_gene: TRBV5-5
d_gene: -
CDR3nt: TGTGCCAGCAGCCCTACACCCGTTTATTCTGAGCCCCAGCATTTT
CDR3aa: CASSPTPVYSEPQHF

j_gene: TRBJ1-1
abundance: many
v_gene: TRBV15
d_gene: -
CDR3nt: TGTGCCACCAAAATACAGACCGGGACTCCCATGAGGGGCACTGAAGCTTTCTTT
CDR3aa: CATKIQTGTPMRGTEAFF

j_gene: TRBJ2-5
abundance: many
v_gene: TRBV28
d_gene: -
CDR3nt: TGTGCCAGCAGTTTACGGCCGGTACAAGAGACCCAGTACTTC
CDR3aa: CASSLRPVQETQYF

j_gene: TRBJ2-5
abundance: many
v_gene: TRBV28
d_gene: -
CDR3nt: TGTGCCAGCAGTTTAAGACCAGTCAAAGAGACCCAGTACTTC
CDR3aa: CASSLRPVKETQYF

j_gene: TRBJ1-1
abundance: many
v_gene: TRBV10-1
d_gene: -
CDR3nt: TGCGCCAGCAGTGAGTCGGGTGACATCGAAGCTTTCTTT
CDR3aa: CASSESGDIEAFF

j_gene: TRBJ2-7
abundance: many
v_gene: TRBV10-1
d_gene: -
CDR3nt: TGCGCCAGCAGTGACAGTTTGACCTACGAGCAGTACTTC
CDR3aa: CASSDSLTYEQYF

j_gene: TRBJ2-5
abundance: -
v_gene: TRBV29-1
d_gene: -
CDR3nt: TGCAGTGCGGGTGGCAGCCAGGAGACCCAGTACTTC
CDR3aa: CSAGGSQETQYF

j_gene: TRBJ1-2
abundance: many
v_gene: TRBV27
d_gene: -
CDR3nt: TGTGCCAGCAGTGCAGATCGGGATGGCTACACCTTC
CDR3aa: CASSADRDGYTF

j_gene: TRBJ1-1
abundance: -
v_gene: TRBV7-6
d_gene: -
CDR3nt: TGTGCCAGCAGCTTAAAAGGGAGAACTGAAGCTTTCTTT
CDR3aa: CASSLKGRTEAFF

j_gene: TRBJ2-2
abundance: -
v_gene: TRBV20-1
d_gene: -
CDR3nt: TGCAGTGCTAGTACGGGAAACACCGGGGAGCTGTTTTTT
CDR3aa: CSASTGNTGELFF

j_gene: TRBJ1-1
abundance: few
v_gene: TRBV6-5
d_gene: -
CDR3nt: TGTGCCAGCAATTTCGGGGGATCGAACACTGAAGCTTTCTTT
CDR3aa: CASNFGGSNTEAFF

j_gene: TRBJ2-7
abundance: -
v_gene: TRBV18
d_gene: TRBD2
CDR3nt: TGTGCCAGCTCACCGCAGCGGGACTACGAGCAGTACTTC
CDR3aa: CASSPQRDYEQYF